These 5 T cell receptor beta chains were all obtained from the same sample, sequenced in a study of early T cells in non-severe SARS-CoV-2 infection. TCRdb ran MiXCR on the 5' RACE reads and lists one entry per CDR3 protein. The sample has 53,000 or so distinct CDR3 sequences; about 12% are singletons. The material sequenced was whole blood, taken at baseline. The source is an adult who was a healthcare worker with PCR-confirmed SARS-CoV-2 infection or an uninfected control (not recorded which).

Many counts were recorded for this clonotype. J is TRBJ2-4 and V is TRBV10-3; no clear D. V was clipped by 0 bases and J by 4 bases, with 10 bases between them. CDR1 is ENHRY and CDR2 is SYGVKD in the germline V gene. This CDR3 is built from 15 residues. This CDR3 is CAISESTDQKNIQYF. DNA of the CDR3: TGTGCCATCAGTGAGTCGACGGATCAGAAAAACATTCAGTACTTC.

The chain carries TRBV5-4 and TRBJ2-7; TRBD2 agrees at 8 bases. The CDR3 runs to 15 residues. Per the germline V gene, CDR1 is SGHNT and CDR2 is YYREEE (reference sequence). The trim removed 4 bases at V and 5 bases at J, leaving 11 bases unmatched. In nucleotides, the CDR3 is TGTGCCAGCAGCCCTAGTGCGGGAGGCGCCCACGAGCAGTACTTC. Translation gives CASSPSAGGAHEQYF. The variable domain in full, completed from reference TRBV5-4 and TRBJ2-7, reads ETGVTQSPTHLIKTRGQQVTLRCSSQSGHNTVSWYQQALGQGPQFIFQYYREEENGRGNFPPRFSGLQFPNYSSELNVNALELDDSALYLCASSPSAGGAHEQYFGPGTRLTVT.

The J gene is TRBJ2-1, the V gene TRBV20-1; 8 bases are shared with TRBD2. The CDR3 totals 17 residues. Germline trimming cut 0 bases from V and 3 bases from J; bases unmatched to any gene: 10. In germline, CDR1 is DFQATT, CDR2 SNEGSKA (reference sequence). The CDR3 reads CSARDLNSGMYYNEQFF. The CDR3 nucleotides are TGCAGTGCTAGAGATCTTAATAGCGGGATGTACTACAATGAGCAGTTCTTC.

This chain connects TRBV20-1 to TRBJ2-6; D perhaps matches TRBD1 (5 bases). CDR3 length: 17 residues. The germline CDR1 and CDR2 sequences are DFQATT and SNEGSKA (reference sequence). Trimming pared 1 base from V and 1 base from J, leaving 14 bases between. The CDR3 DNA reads TGCAGTGCTAGAGTGGTGGGGCGTACTTCTGGGGCCAACGTCCTGACTTTC. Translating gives CSARVVGRTSGANVLTF.

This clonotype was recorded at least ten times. In DNA, the CDR3 is TGTGCCAGCAGCGGAGGGACTAGCACAGATACGCAGTATTTT. Its translation is CASSGGTSTDTQYF. This chain joins TRBV7-3 and TRBJ2-3; possibly TRBD2 for D (6 bases). This CDR3 contains 14 residues. CDR1 and CDR2 (germline): SGHTA, FQGTGA. V lost 5 bases and J lost 0, with 9 bases in between.